This TCR beta chain was observed in a study of beta chain features in type 1 diabetes. As for the study in general: Age, gender, cell numbers and subset yield matched between patients and controls. Findings and caveats of the study: When cDNA is sequenced, cells with high TCR expression could be over-represented. A greater similarity of naive, central memory and Treg TCRB repertoires was seen among patients than among healthy donors.

The sample holds a few counts of this clone. Its specificity is unknown. The germline V gene has CDR1 MNHEY and CDR2 SVGAGI. CDR3 length: 15 residues. Trimming took 6 bases from V and 4 from J; bases not matched to a gene: 8. What was sequenced were expressed TCRB transcripts, since all of the isolated RNA had been reverse transcribed. Libraries were prepared by immunoSEQ multiplex PCR; TCRdb keeps only in-frame clonotypes and omits some of them. The sample has about 250,000 clones, around 14% seen once; the top ten hold approximately 0.024%. Averaging around 110 mL, one heparinised blood draw came from each individual donor.

The sequenced material came from naive CD4+ T cells from blood. The sequence was collected from a middle-aged woman in good health. The rearrangement joins TRBV6-5 to TRBJ2-3, with 9 bases aligning to TRBD2. Written as DNA, the CDR3 is TGTGCCAGCAGGGAAACTAGCGGGTTTTCAGATACGCAGTATTTT. It translates to CASRETSGFSDTQYF.